The 2 T cell receptor beta chains below all came from one sample that was sequenced in a study of a mutant IDH1 vaccine in newly diagnosed glioma. The repertoire was sequenced with immunoSEQ multiplex PCR; TCRdb's copy has only in-frame clones and lacks some. Here the sample spans 65,000 to 70,000 clones, roughly 85% being singletons. As to time point: baseline, week 1 (first vaccination visit). Treatment of the sample: pre-vaccination baseline after standard-of-care therapy. Sequences were derived from PBMCs, sampled from a glioma patient treated with radiotherapy, temozolomide or both. The source is a man younger than 40 with glioma.

As DNA, the CDR3 is TGTGCCAGCAGACCCAGACAGAACACCGGGGAGCTGTTTTTT. This codes for CASRPRQNTGELFF. The chain is built from TRBV6-1 and TRBJ2-2; D unresolved. There are 14 residues in the CDR3. Germline CDR1 MNHNS, CDR2 SASEGT. The V and J ends lost 6 bases and 1 base respectively, with 9 bases between them.

V and J are TRBV5-6 and TRBJ2-7; D may be TRBD1 (5 bases). V lost 4 bases and J 0 bases, leaving 11 bases between the germline ends. The CDR3 covers 14 residues. CDR1 and CDR2 from the germline V gene are SGHDT and YYEEEE. The CDR3 bases are TGTGCCAGCAGCATCAGACAGAACTCCTACGAGCAGTACTTC. As protein: CASSIRQNSYEQYF.